This T cell receptor beta chain was retrieved from a study of blood T cell repertoires in COVID-19 (dated by TCRdb to between 2020 and 2021). Regarding the research as a whole: Samples from collaborators originated in the United States, Italy and Spain and spanned both the acute and convalescent phases of COVID-19. The samples were drawn from two sources: the first 160 participants of the ongoing ImmuneRACE study, and fewer than 1,500 subjects contributed by 6 global collaborators. The prospective study material was composed of cDNA or gDNA derived from T cells, B-cell-depleted T cells, or PBMCs. The repertoires were made available in a free public database intended to serve as a resource for research on the immune response to SARS-CoV-2. HLA class I and class II types, where available, came from metadata supplied by the sample provider rather than from assay-based typing. Subjects who had been exposed to COVID-19, were actively infected with it, or had recovered from it provided the deeply sampled blood TCRbeta repertoires that made up the dataset. The sample metadata nearly always contained a de-identified subject ID, COVID-19 status, age in years and sex. General study outcomes and caveats: How much clinical and demographic metadata was included differed by source and by participant, and the metadata was provided uncurated.

TCRbeta CDR3 regions were amplified from genomic DNA by means of the immunoSEQ Assay, a bias-controlled multiplex PCR. Under the source paper's analysis protocol: Nucleated cell counts per sample were estimated from amplification of reference gene primers within the assay. To quantify the absolute abundance of each unique TCRbeta CDR3 rearrangement, sequence reads were collapsed and filtered. For each sample, productive Simpson clonality was calculated by taking the square root of Simpson's diversity index across productive rearrangements. The table comes from immuneACCESS by way of TCRdb, which keeps in-frame sequences with V and J called. Part of the clones is missing from these tables; in studies checked, under half for an unresolved V gene and the rest for unknown reasons. Clone size and V and J calls were adopted from that table, with D and trimming inferred from the DNA. Within this sample are hundreds of thousands of clones, with 75% to 90% of them counted one time only. About 1.9% of the sample is held by the ten biggest clonotypes.

The germline V gene sets CDR1 to ENHRY and CDR2 to SYGVKD. The germline V end is reduced by 2 bases and the J end by 6 bases; junction bases left unmatched: 0. The CDR3 runs 14 residues from the cysteine to the phenylalanine. The CDR3 DNA has 42 bases and is translated from base 1. As concerns this clone: Its recognized antigen is unknown. The sample holds no much larger clone one base away, and base qualities are not on file.

Another Seattle source contributed samples from volunteer blood donors who had recovered from COVID-19. Whole blood was collected in K2EDTA tubes by collaborating institutions according to the institutions' own protocols. Collaborator samples were shipped for TCRbeta analysis as frozen whole blood, isolated PBMCs, or DNA extracted from either sample type. The sequence was obtained from a woman between 25 and 40 years old who had recovered from COVID-19. The chain employs TRBV10-3 and TRBJ1-6; TRBD1 aligns with 8 central bases. Sequencing input: peripheral blood. The CDR3 sequence is CAISETGGNSPLHF. The sequenced DNA is TGTGCCATCAGTGAGACAGGGGGTAATTCACCCCTCCACTTT.